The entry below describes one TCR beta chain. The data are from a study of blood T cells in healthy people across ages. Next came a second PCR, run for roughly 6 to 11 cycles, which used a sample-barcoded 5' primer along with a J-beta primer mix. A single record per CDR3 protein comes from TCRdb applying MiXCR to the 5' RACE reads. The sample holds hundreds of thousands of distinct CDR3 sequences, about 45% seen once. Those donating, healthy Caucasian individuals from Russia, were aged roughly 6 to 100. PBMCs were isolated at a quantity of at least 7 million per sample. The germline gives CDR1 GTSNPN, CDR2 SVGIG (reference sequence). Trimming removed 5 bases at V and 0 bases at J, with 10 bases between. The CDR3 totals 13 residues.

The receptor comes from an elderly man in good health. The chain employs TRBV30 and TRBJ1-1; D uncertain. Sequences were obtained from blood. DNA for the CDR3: TGTGCCTGGGGCAGGAGGGTGAACACTGAAGCTTTCTTT. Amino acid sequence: CAWGRRVNTEAFF.